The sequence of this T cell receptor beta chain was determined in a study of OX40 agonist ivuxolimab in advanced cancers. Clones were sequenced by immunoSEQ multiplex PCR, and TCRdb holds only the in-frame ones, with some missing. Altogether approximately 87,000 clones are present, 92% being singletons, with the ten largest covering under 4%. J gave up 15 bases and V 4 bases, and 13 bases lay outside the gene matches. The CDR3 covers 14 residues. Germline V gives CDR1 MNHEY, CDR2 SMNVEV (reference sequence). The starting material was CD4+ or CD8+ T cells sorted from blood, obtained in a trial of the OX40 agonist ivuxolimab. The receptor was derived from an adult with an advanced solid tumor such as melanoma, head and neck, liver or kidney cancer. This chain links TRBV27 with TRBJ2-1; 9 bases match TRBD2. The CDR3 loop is CASSSSGLASRLFF. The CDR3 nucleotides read TGTGCCAGCAGTTCCTCCGGACTAGCGAGTCGTCTGTTCTTC.